This TCR beta chain was sequenced during a study of blood T cell repertoires in COVID-19. In the study overall: Collection of acute and convalescent COVID-19 samples took place in the United States, Italy and Spain. Sources were T cells, B-cell-depleted T cells, or PBMCs; the material itself was cDNA or gDNA.

Cohorts were assigned according to the clinical history that participants reported. Germline CDR1 MGHRA, CDR2 YSYEKL. The V end was cut by 1 base, the J end by 6 bases, with 22 bases between. The CDR3 is made up of 18 amino acids. The data were produced by immunoSEQ multiplex PCR, yet TCRdb's version contains in-frame clones alone and is incomplete. The data show over 250,000 clones, around nine tenths seen once. This chain joins TRBV4-1 and TRBJ2-1; D unresolved. Sequencing input: PBMCs or T cells enriched from blood (not recorded which). This clonotype originated in a woman under 30 who had recovered from COVID-19. CDR3 sequence (DNA): TGCGCCAGCAGCCAAGTTCGCAGGATTGGGTCAATAGTCAATGAGCAGTTCTTC. This codes for CASSQVRRIGSIVNEQFF.